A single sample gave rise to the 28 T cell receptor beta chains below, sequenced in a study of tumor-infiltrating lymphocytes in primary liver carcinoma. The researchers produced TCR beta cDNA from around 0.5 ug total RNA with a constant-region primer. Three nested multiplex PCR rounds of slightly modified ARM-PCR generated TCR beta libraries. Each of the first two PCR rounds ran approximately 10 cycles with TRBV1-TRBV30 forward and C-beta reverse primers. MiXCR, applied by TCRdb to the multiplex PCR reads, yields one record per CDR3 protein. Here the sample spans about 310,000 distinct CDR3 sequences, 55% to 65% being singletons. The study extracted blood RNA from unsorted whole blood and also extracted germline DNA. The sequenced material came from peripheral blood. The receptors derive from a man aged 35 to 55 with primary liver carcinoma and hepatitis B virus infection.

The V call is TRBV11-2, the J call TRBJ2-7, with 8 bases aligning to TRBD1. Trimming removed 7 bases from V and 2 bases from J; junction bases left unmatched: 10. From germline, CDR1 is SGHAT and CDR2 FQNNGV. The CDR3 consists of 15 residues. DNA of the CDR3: TGTGCCAGCAACAGGGGACAGGCCAAGACCTACGAGCAGTACTTC. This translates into CASNRGQAKTYEQYF. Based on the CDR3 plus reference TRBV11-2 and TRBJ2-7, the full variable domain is EAGVAQSPRYKIIEKRQSVAFWCNPISGHATLYWYQQILGQGPKLLIQFQNNGVVDDSQLPKDRFSAERLKGVDSTLKIQPAKLEDSAVYLCASNRGQAKTYEQYFGPGTRLTVT.

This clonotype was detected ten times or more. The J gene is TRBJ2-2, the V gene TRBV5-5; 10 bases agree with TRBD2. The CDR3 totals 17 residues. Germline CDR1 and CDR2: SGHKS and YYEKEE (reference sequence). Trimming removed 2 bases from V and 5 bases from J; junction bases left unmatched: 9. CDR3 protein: CASSFDLPSGRTGELFF. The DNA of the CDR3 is TGTGCCAGCAGCTTCGATCTGCCTAGCGGGAGAACCGGGGAGCTGTTTTTT. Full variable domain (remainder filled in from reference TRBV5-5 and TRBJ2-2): DAGVTQSPTHLIKTRGQQVTLRCSPISGHKSVSWYQQVLGQGPQFIFQYYEKEERGRGNFPDRFSARQFPNYSSELNVNALLLGDSALYLCASSFDLPSGRTGELFFGEGSRLTVL.

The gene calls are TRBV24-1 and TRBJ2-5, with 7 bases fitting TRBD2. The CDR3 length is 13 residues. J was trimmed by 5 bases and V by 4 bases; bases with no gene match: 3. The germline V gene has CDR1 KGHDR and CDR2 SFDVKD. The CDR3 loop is CATSDGGSETQYF. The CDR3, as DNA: TGTGCCACCAGTGACGGGGGGTCGGAGACCCAGTACTTC.

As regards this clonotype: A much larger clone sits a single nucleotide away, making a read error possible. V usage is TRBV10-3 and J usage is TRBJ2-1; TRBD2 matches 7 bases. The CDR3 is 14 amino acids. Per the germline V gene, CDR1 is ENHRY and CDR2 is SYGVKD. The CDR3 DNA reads TGTGCCATCAGGGCGGGAGAGCGATACAATGAGGAGTTCTTC. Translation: CAIRAGERYNEEFF.

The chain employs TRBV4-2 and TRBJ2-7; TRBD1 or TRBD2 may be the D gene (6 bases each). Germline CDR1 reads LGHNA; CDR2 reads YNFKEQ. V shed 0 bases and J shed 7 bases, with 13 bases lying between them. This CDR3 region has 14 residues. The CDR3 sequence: CASSQDLGGREQYF. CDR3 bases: TGTGCCAGCAGCCAAGATCTAGGGGGGAGGGAGCAGTACTTC.

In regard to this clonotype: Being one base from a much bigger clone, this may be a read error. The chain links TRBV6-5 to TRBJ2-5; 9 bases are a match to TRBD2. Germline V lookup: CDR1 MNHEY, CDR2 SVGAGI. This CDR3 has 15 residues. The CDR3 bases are TGTGCCAGGAGTTACTCGCTAGCGGGAATAGAGACCCAGTACTTC. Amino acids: CARSYSLAGIETQYF.

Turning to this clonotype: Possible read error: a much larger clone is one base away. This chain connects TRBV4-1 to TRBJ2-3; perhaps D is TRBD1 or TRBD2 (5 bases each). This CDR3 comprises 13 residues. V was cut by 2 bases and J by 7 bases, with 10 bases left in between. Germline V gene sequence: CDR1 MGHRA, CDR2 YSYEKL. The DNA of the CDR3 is TGCGCCAGCAGCCAACCTGGGGGACATACGCAGTATTTT. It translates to CASSQPGGHTQYF.

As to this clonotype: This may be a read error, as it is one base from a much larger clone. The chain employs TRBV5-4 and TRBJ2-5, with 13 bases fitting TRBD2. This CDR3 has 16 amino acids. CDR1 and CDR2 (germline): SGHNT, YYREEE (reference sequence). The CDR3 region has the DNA TGTGCCAGCAGCTTCGGACTAGCGGGAGCGTCGGAGACCCAGTGCTTC. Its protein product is CASSFGLAGASETQCF.

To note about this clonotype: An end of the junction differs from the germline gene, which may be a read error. The CDR3 DNA reads as TGTGCCGGCAGCTTAGCCATTCAGGGGGCCCACGAGGAGTACTTC. Translation: CAGSLAIQGAHEEYF. The rearrangement links TRBV7-8 to TRBJ2-7, with 8 nucleotides matching TRBD1. The V gene's germline CDR1 is SGHVS and CDR2 FQNEAQ. The CDR3 consists of 15 residues.

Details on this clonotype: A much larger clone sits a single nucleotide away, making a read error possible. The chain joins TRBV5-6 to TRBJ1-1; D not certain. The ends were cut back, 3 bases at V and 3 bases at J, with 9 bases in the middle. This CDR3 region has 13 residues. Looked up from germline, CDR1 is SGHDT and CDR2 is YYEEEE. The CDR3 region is CASSSTRYTEAFF. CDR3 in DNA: TGTGCCAGCAGCTCCACAAGGTACACTGAAGCTTTCTTT.

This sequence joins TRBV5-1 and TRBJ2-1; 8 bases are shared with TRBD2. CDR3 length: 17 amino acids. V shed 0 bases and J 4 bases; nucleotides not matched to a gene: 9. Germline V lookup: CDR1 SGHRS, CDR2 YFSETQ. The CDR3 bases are TGCGCCAGCAGCTTGGATCCTAGCGGGCTAACGTACAATGAGCAGTTCTTC. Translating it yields CASSLDPSGLTYNEQFF.

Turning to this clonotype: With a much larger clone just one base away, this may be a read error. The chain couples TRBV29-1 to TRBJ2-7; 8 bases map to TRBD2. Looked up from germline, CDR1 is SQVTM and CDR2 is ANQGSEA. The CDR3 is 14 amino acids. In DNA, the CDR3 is TGCAACGGACGGGAGGGGACGGGACCTTACGAGCAGTACTTC. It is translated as CNGREGTGPYEQYF.

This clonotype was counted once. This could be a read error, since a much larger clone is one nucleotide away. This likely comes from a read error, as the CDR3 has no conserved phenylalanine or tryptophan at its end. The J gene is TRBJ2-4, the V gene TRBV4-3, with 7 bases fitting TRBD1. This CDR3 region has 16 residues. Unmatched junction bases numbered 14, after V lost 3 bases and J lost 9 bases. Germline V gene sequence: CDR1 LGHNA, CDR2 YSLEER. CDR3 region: CASSHSGTAGAGIQYL. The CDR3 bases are TGCGCCAGCAGCCATTCCGGGACAGCCGGGGCAGGCATTCAGTACCTC.

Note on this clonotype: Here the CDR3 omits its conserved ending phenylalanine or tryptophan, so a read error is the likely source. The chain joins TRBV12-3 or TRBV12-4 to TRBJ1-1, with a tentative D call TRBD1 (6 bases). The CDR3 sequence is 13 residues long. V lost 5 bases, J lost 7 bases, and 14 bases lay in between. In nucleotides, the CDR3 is TGTGCCAGCAGTCCCCAGGGGTGGGGTGAAGCTTTCTAT. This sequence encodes CASSPQGWGEAFY.

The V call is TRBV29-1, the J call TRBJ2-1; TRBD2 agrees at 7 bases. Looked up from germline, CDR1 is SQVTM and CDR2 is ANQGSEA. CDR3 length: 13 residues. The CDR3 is CSVPGLMVGEQFF. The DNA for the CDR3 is TGCAGTGTACCGGGACTAATGGTAGGTGAGCAGTTCTTC.

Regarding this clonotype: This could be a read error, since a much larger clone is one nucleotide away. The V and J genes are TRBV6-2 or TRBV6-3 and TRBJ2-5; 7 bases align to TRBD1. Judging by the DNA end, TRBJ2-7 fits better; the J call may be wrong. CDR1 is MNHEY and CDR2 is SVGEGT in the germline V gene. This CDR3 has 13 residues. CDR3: CASNRQGTYEQYF. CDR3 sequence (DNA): TGTGCCAGCAACAGACAGGGAACCTACGAGCAGTACTTC.

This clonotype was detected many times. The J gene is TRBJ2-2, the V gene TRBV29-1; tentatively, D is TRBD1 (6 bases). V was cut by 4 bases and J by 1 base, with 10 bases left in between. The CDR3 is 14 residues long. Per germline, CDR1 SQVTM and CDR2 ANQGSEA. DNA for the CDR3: TGCAGCGTTGTCAACAGGGTGAACACCGGGGAGCTGTTTTTT. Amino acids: CSVVNRVNTGELFF.

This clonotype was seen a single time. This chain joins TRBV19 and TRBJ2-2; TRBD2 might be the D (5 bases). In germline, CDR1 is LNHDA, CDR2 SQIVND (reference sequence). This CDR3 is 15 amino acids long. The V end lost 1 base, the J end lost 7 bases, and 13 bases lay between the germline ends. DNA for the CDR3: TGTGCCAGTAGTATAGGGAGCGGAACGGTCGGGGAGCTGTTTTTT. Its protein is CASSIGSGTVGELFF.

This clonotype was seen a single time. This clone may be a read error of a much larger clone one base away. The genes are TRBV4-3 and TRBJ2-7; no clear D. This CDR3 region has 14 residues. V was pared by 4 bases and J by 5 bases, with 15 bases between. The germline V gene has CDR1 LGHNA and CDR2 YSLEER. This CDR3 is CASSPATVNDEQYF. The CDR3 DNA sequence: TGCGCCAGCAGCCCGGCGACGGTAAACGACGAGCAGTACTTC.

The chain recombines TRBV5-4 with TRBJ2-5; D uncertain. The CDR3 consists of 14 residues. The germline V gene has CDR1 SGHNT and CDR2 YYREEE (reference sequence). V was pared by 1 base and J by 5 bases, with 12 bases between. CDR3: CASSLQYGAETQYF. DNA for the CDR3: TGTGCCAGCAGCTTGCAATACGGAGCGGAGACCCAGTACTTC.

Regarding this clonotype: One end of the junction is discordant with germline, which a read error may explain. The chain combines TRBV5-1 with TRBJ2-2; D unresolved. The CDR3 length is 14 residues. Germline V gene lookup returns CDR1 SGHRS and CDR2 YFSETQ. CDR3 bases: TGCGCTAGCAAACCCAGGCCTACCACCGGGGAGCTGTTTTTT. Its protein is CASKPRPTTGELFF.

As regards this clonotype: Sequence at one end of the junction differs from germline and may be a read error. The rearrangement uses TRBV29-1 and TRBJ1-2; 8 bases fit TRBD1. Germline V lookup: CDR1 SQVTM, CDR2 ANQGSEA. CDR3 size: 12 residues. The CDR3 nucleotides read TGCAACGCCAGGACAGGGAGGGATGGCTACACCTTT. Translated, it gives CNARTGRDGYTF.

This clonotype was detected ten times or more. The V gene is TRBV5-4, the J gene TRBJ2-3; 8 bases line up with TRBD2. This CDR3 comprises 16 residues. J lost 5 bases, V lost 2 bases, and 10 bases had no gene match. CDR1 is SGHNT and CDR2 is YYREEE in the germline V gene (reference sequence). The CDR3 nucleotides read TGTGCCAGCAGCTTATCCCCTAGCGGGTCAGGAGATACGCAGTATTTT. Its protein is CASSLSPSGSGDTQYF.

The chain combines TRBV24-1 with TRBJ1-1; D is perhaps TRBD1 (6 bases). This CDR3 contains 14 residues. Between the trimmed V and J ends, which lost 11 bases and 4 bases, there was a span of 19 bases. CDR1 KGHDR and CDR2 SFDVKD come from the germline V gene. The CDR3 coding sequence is TGTGCCATCAAAACCCCAGGGGCGGGCACTGAAGCTTTCTTT. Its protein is CAIKTPGAGTEAFF.

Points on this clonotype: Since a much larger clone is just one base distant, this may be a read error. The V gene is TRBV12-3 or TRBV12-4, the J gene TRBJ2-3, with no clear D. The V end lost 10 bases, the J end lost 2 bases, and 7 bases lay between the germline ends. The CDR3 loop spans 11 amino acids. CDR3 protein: CAIRITDTQYF. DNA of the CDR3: TGTGCCATTCGGATCACAGATACGCAGTATTTT.

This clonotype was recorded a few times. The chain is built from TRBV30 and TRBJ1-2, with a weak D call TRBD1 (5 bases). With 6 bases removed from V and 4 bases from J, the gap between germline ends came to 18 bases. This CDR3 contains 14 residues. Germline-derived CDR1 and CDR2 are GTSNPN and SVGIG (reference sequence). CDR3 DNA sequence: TGTGCCTGCCCCTCGGGGGGTGGATTCTATGGCTACACCTTC. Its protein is CACPSGGGFYGYTF.

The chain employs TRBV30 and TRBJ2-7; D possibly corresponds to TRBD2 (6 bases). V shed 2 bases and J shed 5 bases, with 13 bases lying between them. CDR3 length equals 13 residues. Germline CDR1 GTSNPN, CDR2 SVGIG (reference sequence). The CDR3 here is CAWSISGVNEQYF. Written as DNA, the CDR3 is TGTGCCTGGAGTATTAGCGGAGTGAACGAGCAGTACTTC.

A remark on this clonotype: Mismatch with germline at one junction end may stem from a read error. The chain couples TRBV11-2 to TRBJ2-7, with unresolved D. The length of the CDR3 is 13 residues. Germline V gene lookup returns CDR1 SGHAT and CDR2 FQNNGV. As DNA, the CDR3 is TGTGCCAGAAGCTTATACAGCGTAGGCGAGCAGTACTTC. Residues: CARSLYSVGEQYF.